These 10 T cell receptor beta chains came from one sample sequenced in a study of shared clonotypes between healthy human individuals. Libraries were prepared by immunoSEQ multiplex PCR; TCRdb keeps only in-frame clonotypes and omits some of them. The table lists approximately 530,000 clones, around 95% of them singletons, with 0.05% to 0.08% in the top ten. Sequencing was done on a sample of naive CD4+ T cells sorted from blood. Subset given: CD45RA+ positively selected. The receptors here all came from a woman in her thirties in good health.

This chain uses TRBV21-1 with TRBJ2-7; TRBD1 is the table's D call, not checked against the DNA. TRBV21-1 constitutes a pseudogene. The CDR3 totals 12 residues. This CDR3 is CASSTRAYEQYF. For the CDR3, the DNA is TGTGCCAGCAGCACCAGGGCCTACGAGCAGTACTTC.

J is TRBJ1-1 and V is TRBV27; 7 bases fit TRBD1. Per the germline V gene, CDR1 is MNHEY and CDR2 is SMNVEV (reference sequence). V dropped 5 bases and J dropped 1; count of bases not matched to a gene: 16. The CDR3 contains 18 residues. CDR3 residues: CASSQPLKTGARNTEAFF. CDR3 coding DNA: TGTGCCAGCAGTCAACCCCTTAAAACAGGGGCCAGGAACACTGAAGCTTTCTTT.

The V and J genes are TRBV28 and TRBJ2-7; a weak D match, TRBD1 (7 bases). This CDR3 region has 14 residues. Looked up from germline, CDR1 is MDHEN and CDR2 is SYDVKM. Trimming shortened V by 6 bases and J by 7 bases, and 19 bases separated the two germline ends. CDR3 in amino acids: CASRLRQGRGEQYF. CDR3 nucleotide sequence: TGTGCCAGCAGGTTAAGACAGGGCCGGGGGGAGCAGTACTTC.

The V call is TRBV9, the J call TRBJ2-5; 8 bases fit TRBD1. CDR3 length: 15 residues. Germline V gene lookup returns CDR1 SGDLS and CDR2 YYNGEE. V was pared by 2 bases and J by 5 bases, with 8 bases of the junction left unmatched. CDR3 in DNA: TGTGCCAGCAGCGTGGCGACAGGGGCGTACGAGACCCAGTACTTC. It specifies CASSVATGAYETQYF.

The rearrangement uses TRBV7-2 and TRBJ2-1, with TRBD2 matching over 10 bases. The germline gives CDR1 SGHTA, CDR2 FQGNSA. V lost 5 bases to trimming and J lost 7 bases; unmatched junction nucleotides: 8. This CDR3 has 15 amino acids. DNA for the CDR3: TGTGCCAGCAGCCCTAGCGGGAGCCTAGGAAATGAGCAGTTCTTC. This codes for CASSPSGSLGNEQFF.

The CDR3 bases are TGTGCCACCAGCCAAAGCGGGGTTAGCTACGAGCAGTACTTC. This gives the protein CATSQSGVSYEQYF. The J gene is TRBJ2-7, the V gene TRBV15; 7 nucleotides match TRBD2. This CDR3 spans 14 amino acids. The germline CDR1 and CDR2 sequences are LNHNV and YYDKDF (reference sequence). After removal of 5 bases from V and 3 bases from J, the junction contained 7 bases not matched to a gene.

This chain joins TRBV28 and TRBJ1-1; a weak D match, TRBD1 (5 bases). Germline V CDR1 and CDR2: MDHEN, SYDVKM. The ends were cut back, 5 bases at V and 3 bases at J, with 13 bases in the middle. The CDR3 length is 14 residues. CDR3 in DNA: TGTGCCAGCAGTATGTCCCAGGGTCACACTGAAGCTTTCTTT. Amino acid sequence: CASSMSQGHTEAFF.

This chain joins TRBV15 and TRBJ2-3; possible D gene TRBD2, 6 bases. V dropped 2 bases and J dropped 0 bases, with 15 bases sitting between them. In germline, CDR1 is LNHNV, CDR2 YYDKDF (reference sequence). This CDR3 comprises 17 residues. The CDR3 DNA is TGTGCCACCAGCAGACCTGACGGGGACTCTAGCACAGATACGCAGTATTTT. Translation gives CATSRPDGDSSTDTQYF. The full variable domain, completed using reference TRBV15 and TRBJ2-3, is DAMVIQNPRYQVTQFGKPVTLSCSQTLNHNVMYWYQQKSSQAPKLLFHYYDKDFNNEADTPDNFQSRRPNTSFCFLDIRSPGLGDTAMYLCATSRPDGDSSTDTQYFGPGTRLTVL.

J is TRBJ2-2 and V is TRBV5-1; D is perhaps TRBD1 (6 bases). The germline V gene encodes CDR1 SGHRS and CDR2 YFSETQ. The CDR3 is 17 amino acids. The V and J ends lost 4 bases and 5 bases respectively, with 21 bases between them. The DNA of the CDR3 is TGCGCCAGCAGCCTCATACGGGACACCTATAGTACCGGGGAGCTGTTTTTT. It encodes CASSLIRDTYSTGELFF.

The chain recombines TRBV11-3 with TRBJ1-5; D unclear. Germline V gene data show CDR1 as SGHNT and CDR2 as YENEEA. The CDR3 extends over 16 amino acids. V was clipped by 4 bases and J by 3 bases, with 16 bases between them. CDR3 amino acids: CASSSTVTLDNQPQHF. Written as DNA, the CDR3 is TGTGCCAGCAGCTCGACCGTAACCTTGGACAATCAGCCCCAGCATTTT. Filled out from reference TRBV11-3 and TRBJ1-5, the complete variable domain reads EAGVVQSPRYKIIEKKQPVAFWCNPISGHNTLYWYLQNLGQGPELLIRYENEEAVDDSQLPKDRFSAERLKGVDSTLKIQPAELGDSAVYLCASSSTVTLDNQPQHFGDGTRLSIL.